These 16 T cell receptor beta chains share one sample of origin, sequenced in a study of beta chain features in type 1 diabetes. Whole-study results and caveats: Moderate but significant shortening of TCRB CDR3s was recorded in all four CD4+ subsets from Type 1 diabetes patients.

What these receptors recognize is not known. The study reverse transcribed the entire isolated RNA, so it sequenced expressed TCRB transcripts. Sequencing was performed with immunoSEQ multiplex PCR; in TCRdb, only in-frame clones are kept and a portion is missing. The sample has about 160,000 clones; 7.8% are singletons. Sequenced: central memory CD4+ T cells from blood. The receptors were sampled from a woman in her thirties or forties with type 1 diabetes.

CDR3 sequence: CASSLQTGPYNEQFF. CDR3 DNA sequence: TGCGCCAGCAGCTTACAGACAGGTCCGTACAATGAGCAGTTCTTC. V is TRBV5-1 and J is TRBJ2-1; possibly TRBD1 for D (6 bases). There are 15 residues in the CDR3. The V gene's germline CDR1 is SGHRS and CDR2 YFSETQ. The V end was cut by 2 bases, the J end by 4 bases, with 13 bases between.

This clone was counted a few times. The chain links TRBV7-8 to TRBJ2-1; 8 nucleotides agree with TRBD2. V lost 4 bases, J lost 0 bases, and 5 bases stayed unmatched. CDR3 length: 16 residues. The germline CDR1 and CDR2 sequences are SGHVS and FQNEAQ. The DNA of the CDR3 is TGTGCCAGCAGCTCCATAGCGGGAAGCTCCTACAATGAGCAGTTCTTC. Protein sequence: CASSSIAGSSYNEQFF.

The rearrangement links TRBV5-1 to TRBJ2-1, with 12 positions matching TRBD2. The V gene's germline CDR1 is SGHRS and CDR2 YFSETQ. The CDR3 runs 16 residues. V shed 0 bases and J 6 bases; nucleotides not matched to a gene: 4. The CDR3 DNA is TGCGCCAGCAGCTTGGCACCTAGCGGGGGGGCCAATGAGCAGTTCTTC. Translating it yields CASSLAPSGGANEQFF.

The V and J genes are TRBV5-6 and TRBJ2-1, with D possibly being TRBD1 (5 bases). Trimming shortened V by 2 bases and J by 0 bases, and 6 bases separated the two germline ends. This CDR3 has 14 residues. Germline V gene data show CDR1 as SGHDT and CDR2 as YYEEEE. The CDR3 loop reads CASSFDSSYNEQFF. Written as DNA, the CDR3 is TGTGCCAGCAGCTTCGACAGCTCCTACAATGAGCAGTTCTTC.

The chain couples TRBV7-3 to TRBJ2-3; TRBD1 is a possible D gene (6 bases). V was clipped by 6 bases and J by 4 bases, with 14 bases between them. The CDR3 consists of 14 residues. The V gene's germline CDR1 is SGHTA and CDR2 FQGTGA. The CDR3 DNA follows: TGTGCCAGCAGTCTGAACAGGGATGCAGATACGCAGTATTTT. Residues: CASSLNRDADTQYF.

This clone has only a few counts. CDR3: CASSLLAGDREQFF. As DNA, the CDR3 is TGTGCCAGCAGCCTACTAGCGGGAGATCGTGAGCAGTTCTTC. The chain couples TRBV6-6 to TRBJ2-1, with 11 nucleotides matching TRBD2. The CDR3 covers 14 residues. V lost 6 bases to trimming and J lost 9 bases; unmatched junction nucleotides: 7. CDR1 is MNHNY and CDR2 is SVGAGI in the germline V gene (reference sequence).

The rearrangement uses TRBV7-3 and TRBJ2-5, with D tentatively TRBD2 (6 bases). CDR3 length: 15 residues. Germline V gene sequence: CDR1 SGHTA, CDR2 FQGTGA. Deletions cut 4 bases from V and 1 base from J, with 13 bases between. The CDR3 DNA sequence: TGTGCCAGCAGCTGGCACCGGGACTCCCAAGAGACCCAGTACTTC. Amino acids: CASSWHRDSQETQYF.

The rearrangement joins TRBV18 to TRBJ1-5, with 8 nucleotides matching TRBD1. V gave up 3 bases and J gave up 7 bases; unmatched junction bases: 8. CDR1 is KGHSH, CDR2 LQKENI, per germline. CDR3 length: 15 amino acids. The CDR3 region has the DNA TGTGCCAGCTCACCTGCAGGGGGCCTTTTGCAGCCCCAGCATTTT. Translated, it gives CASSPAGGLLQPQHF.

In this sample, this clone turned up a few times. The chain combines TRBV11-2 with TRBJ1-2, with 10 bases lining up with TRBD1. V shed 4 bases, J shed 6 bases, and the junction held 20 bases outside the gene matches. This CDR3 spans 19 amino acids. In germline, CDR1 is SGHAT, CDR2 FQNNGV. CDR3 DNA sequence: TGTGCCAGCAGCTCCCGCATCCCGGTGACAGGGGGCAGGTGGAATGGCTACACCTTC. This translates into CASSSRIPVTGGRWNGYTF.

This clone occurred a few times. The J gene is TRBJ2-1, the V gene TRBV5-1; D may be TRBD2 (5 bases). Between the trimmed V and J ends, which lost 0 bases and 1 base, there was a span of 5 bases. Looked up from germline, CDR1 is SGHRS and CDR2 is YFSETQ. The CDR3 sequence is 14 residues long. The CDR3 sequence: CASSLGGSYNEQFF. DNA of the CDR3: TGCGCCAGCAGCTTGGGAGGGTCCTACAATGAGCAGTTCTTC.

J is TRBJ2-7 and V is TRBV6-5; 7 nucleotides line up with TRBD1. The V gene's germline CDR1 is MNHEY and CDR2 SVGAGI. V was clipped by 8 bases and J by 5 bases; unmatched bases: 12. CDR3 length: 14 residues. The chain's CDR3 is CASGAQQGYNEQYF. CDR3 bases: TGTGCCAGCGGGGCTCAACAGGGGTACAACGAGCAGTACTTC.

The sample holds a few counts of this clone. The same CDR3 arises from other DNA sequences in this sample as well. The genes are TRBV5-1 and TRBJ2-5; possible D gene TRBD1, 6 bases. The CDR3 has 14 amino acids. The germline gives CDR1 SGHRS, CDR2 YFSETQ. With 0 bases removed from V and 2 bases from J, the gap between germline ends came to 8 bases. DNA of the CDR3: TGCGCCAGCAGCTTGGGACAGGCTCAAGAGACCCAGTACTTC. It encodes CASSLGQAQETQYF. Using reference TRBV5-1 and TRBJ2-5 for the parts outside the CDR3, the full variable domain is KAGVTQTPRYLIKTRGQQVTLSCSPISGHRSVSWYQQTPGQGLQFLFEYFSETQRNKGNFPGRFSGRQFSNSRSEMNVSTLELGDSALYLCASSLGQAQETQYFGPGTRLLVL.

In its sample, this clone was seen many times. The chain employs TRBV15 and TRBJ2-1, with D tentatively TRBD1 (5 bases). CDR1 is LNHNV, CDR2 YYDKDF, per germline (reference sequence). The CDR3 contains 17 residues. Trimming took off 5 bases at V and 4 bases at J, with 21 bases between the two ends. Here the CDR3 reads CATSSSGRESAYNEQFF. The CDR3 DNA sequence: TGTGCCACCAGCTCCTCCGGCAGGGAATCCGCGTACAATGAGCAGTTCTTC.

This clone showed up many times. The chain is built from TRBV15 and TRBJ2-1, with D possibly TRBD1 on 5 matching bases. Germline CDR1 LNHNV, CDR2 YYDKDF (reference sequence). V lost 0 bases to trimming and J lost 10 bases, with 13 bases between them. The CDR3 contains 14 residues. The CDR3 reads CATSREPQALEQFF. In DNA, the CDR3 is TGTGCCACCAGCAGAGAACCACAGGCGTTAGAGCAGTTCTTC.

In DNA form, the CDR3 reads TGCAGCGTGGAACGGACAGGGAAAGAAGGCTACACCTTC. This translates into CSVERTGKEGYTF. The chain joins TRBV29-1 to TRBJ1-2; 8 nucleotides line up with TRBD1. Germline CDR1 SQVTM, CDR2 ANQGSEA. J was trimmed by 8 bases and V by 6 bases; bases with no gene match: 11. The CDR3 has 13 residues.

This clone was observed a handful of times. The rearrangement uses TRBV19 and TRBJ1-1; TRBD1 aligns across 10 bases. This CDR3 comprises 14 residues. The germline CDR1 and CDR2 sequences are LNHDA and SQIVND (reference sequence). V shed 3 bases, J shed 5 bases, and the junction held 3 bases outside the gene matches. Here the CDR3 reads CASSMGQGSTEAFF. In DNA, the CDR3 is TGTGCCAGTAGTATGGGACAGGGGAGTACTGAAGCTTTCTTT.